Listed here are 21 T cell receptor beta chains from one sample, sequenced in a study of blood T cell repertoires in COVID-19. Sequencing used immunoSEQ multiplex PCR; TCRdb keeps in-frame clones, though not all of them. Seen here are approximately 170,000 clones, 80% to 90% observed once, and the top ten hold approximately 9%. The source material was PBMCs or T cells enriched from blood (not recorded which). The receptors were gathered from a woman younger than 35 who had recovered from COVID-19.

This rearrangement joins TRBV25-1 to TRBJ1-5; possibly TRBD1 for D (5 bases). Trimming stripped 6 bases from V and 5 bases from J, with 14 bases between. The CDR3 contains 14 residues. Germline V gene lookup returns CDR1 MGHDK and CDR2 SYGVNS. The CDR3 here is CASSKPGLDQPQHF. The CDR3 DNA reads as TGTGCCAGCAGCAAACCAGGGTTGGATCAGCCCCAGCATTTT. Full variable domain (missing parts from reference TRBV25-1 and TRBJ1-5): EADIYQTPRYLVIGTGKKITLECSQTMGHDKMYWYQQDPGMELHLIHYSYGVNSTEKGDLSSESTVSRIRTEHFPLTLESARPSHTSQYLCASSKPGLDQPQHFGDGTRLSIL.

The CDR3, as DNA: TGTGCCAGTAACCGGGACACTAATCAGCCCCAGCATTTT. This translates into CASNRDTNQPQHF. The rearrangement uses TRBV19 and TRBJ1-5; possibly TRBD1 for D (6 bases). The CDR3 length is 13 residues. Germline CDR1 is LNHDA and CDR2 is SQIVND (reference sequence). Trimming removed 7 bases at V and 4 bases at J, with 11 bases between.

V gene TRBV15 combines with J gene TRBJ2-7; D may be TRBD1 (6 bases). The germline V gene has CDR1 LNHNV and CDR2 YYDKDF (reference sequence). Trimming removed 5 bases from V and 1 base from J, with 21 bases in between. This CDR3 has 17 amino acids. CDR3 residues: CATSPPLGTGRSYEQYF. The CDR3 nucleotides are TGTGCCACCAGCCCACCCCTAGGCACAGGGCGGTCCTACGAGCAGTACTTC.

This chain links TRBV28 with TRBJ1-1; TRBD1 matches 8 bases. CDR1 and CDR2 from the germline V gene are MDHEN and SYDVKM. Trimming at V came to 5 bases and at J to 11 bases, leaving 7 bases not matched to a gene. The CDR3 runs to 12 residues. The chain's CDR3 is CASSPLDRGAFF. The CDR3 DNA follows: TGTGCCAGCAGTCCCCTCGACAGGGGTGCTTTCTTT.

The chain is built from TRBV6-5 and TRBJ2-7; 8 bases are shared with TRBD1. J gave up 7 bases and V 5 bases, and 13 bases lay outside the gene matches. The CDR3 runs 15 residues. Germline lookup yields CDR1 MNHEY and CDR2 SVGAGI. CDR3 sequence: CASSSPGQVYGEQYF. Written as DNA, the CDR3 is TGTGCCAGCAGTAGTCCGGGACAGGTCTACGGGGAGCAGTACTTC.

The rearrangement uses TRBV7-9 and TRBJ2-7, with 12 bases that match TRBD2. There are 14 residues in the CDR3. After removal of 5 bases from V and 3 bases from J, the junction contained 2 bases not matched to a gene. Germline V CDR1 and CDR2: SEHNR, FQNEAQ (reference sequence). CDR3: CASSVGLAGYEQYF. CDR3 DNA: TGTGCCAGCAGCGTGGGACTAGCGGGCTACGAGCAGTACTTC.

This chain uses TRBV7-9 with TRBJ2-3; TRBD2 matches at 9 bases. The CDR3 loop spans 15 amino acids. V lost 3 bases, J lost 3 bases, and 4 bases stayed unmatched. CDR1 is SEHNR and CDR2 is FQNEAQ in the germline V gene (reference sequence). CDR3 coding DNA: TGTGCCAGCAGCTTTAGCGGGAGTGGGACAGATACGCAGTATTTT. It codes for CASSFSGSGTDTQYF.

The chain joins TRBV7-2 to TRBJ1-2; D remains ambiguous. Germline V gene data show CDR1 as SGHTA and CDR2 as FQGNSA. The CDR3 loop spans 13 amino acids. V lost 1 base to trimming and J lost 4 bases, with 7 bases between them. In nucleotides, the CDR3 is TGTGCCAGCAGCTTAGGAGCAACCTATGGCTACACCTTC. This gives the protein CASSLGATYGYTF.

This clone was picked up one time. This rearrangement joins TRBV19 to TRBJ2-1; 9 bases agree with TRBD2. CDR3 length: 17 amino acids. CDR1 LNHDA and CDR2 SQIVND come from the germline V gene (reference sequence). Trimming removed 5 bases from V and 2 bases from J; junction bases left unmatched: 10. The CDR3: CASSPRGVAGAYNEQFF. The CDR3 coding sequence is TGTGCCAGTAGTCCCCGGGGGGTAGCGGGGGCCTACAATGAGCAGTTCTTC. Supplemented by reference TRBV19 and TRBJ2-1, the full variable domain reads DGGITQSPKYLFRKEGQNVTLSCEQNLNHDAMYWYRQDPGQGLRLIYYSQIVNDFQKGDIAEGYSVSREKKESFPLTVTSAQKNPTAFYLCASSPRGVAGAYNEQFFGPGTRLTVL.

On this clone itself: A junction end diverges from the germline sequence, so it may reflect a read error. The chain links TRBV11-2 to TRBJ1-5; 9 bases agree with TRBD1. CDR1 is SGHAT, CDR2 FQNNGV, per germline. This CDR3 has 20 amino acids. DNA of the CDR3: TGTGCCAGCAGTTTAGAAACCCCGGGACAGGGACTTAATAGCAATCAGCCCCAGCATTTT. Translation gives CASSLETPGQGLNSNQPQHF.

CDR3 in amino acids: CASSVTGGYTEAFF. The CDR3 DNA sequence: TGTGCCAGCAGTGTAACGGGCGGGTACACTGAAGCTTTCTTT. The chain employs TRBV2 and TRBJ1-1; D not certain. The germline V gene encodes CDR1 SNHLY and CDR2 FYNNEI. The germline V and J ends were trimmed by 4 bases and 3 bases, with 12 bases remaining between them. The CDR3 consists of 14 residues. Using reference TRBV2 and TRBJ1-1 for the parts outside the CDR3, the full variable domain is EPEVTQTPSHQVTQMGQEVILRCVPISNHLYFYWYRQILGQKVEFLVSFYNNEISEKSEIFDDQFSVERPDGSNFTLKIRSTKLEDSAMYFCASSVTGGYTEAFFGQGTRLTVV.

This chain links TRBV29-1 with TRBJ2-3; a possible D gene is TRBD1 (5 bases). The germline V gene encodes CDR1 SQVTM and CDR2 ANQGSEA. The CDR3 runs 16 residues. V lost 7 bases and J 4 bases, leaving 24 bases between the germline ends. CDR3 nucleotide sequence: TGCAGCGCCCCGGGCCAGGGCCCCCCGGGCCCAGATACGCAGTATTTT. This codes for CSAPGQGPPGPDTQYF.

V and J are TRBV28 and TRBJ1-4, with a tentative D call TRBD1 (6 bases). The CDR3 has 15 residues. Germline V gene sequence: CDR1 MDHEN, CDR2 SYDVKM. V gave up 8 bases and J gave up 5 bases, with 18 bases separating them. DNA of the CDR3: TGTGCCAGCCTAAGAGGACAGATCCAGAATGAAAAACTGTTTTTT. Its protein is CASLRGQIQNEKLFF.

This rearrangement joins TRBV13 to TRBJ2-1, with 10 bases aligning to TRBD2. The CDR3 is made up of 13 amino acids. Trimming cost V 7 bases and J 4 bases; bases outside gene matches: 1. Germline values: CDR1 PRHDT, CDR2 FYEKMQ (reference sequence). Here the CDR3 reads CASKLAGYNEQFF. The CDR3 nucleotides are TGTGCCAGCAAACTAGCGGGATACAATGAGCAGTTCTTC.

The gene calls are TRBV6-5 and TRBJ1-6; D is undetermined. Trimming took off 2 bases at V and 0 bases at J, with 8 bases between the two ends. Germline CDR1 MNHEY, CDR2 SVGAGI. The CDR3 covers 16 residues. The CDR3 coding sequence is TGTGCCAGCAGTTACGAGGGCCGCTCCTATAATTCACCCCTCCACTTT. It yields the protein CASSYEGRSYNSPLHF.

CDR3: CATNQGMRAEAFF. The CDR3, as DNA: TGTGCCACCAACCAGGGGATGCGCGCTGAAGCTTTCTTT. The V gene is TRBV19, the J gene TRBJ1-1, with D tentatively TRBD1 (6 bases). The germline V and J ends were trimmed by 10 bases and 6 bases, with 18 bases remaining between them. CDR1 and CDR2 (germline): LNHDA, SQIVND (reference sequence). CDR3 size: 13 residues.

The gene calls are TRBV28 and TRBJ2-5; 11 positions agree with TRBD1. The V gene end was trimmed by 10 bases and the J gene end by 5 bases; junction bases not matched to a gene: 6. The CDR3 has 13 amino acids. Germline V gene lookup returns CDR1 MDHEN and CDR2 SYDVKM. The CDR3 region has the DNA TGTGCCACCTCGGACAGGGGGCATGAGACCCAGTACTTC. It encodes CATSDRGHETQYF.

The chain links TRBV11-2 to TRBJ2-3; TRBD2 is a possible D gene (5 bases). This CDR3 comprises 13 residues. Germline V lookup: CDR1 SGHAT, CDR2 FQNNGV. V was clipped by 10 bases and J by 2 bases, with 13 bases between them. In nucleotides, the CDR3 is TGTGCCACCTCACCGGGGTACACAGATACGCAGTATTTT. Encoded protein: CATSPGYTDTQYF.

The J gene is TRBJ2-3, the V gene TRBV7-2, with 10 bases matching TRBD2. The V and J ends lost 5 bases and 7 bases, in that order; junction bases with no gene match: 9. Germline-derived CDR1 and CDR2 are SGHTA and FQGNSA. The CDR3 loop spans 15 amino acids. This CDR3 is CASSPQAGGPNTQYF. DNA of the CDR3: TGTGCCAGCAGCCCCCAAGCGGGGGGGCCAAATACGCAGTATTTT.

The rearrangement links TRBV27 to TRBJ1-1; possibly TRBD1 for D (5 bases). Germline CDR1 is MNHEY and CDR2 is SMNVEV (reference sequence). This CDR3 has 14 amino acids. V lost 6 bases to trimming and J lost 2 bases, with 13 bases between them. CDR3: CASSLQGTNTEAFF. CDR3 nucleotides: TGTGCCAGCAGCCTCCAGGGAACTAACACTGAAGCTTTCTTT.

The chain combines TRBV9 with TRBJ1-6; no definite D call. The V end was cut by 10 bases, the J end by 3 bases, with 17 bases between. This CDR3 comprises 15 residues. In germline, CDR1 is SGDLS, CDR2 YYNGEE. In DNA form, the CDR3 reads TGTGCCTCTAGCCCAGGAAAGTTCTATAATTCACCCCTCCACTTT. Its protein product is CASSPGKFYNSPLHF.